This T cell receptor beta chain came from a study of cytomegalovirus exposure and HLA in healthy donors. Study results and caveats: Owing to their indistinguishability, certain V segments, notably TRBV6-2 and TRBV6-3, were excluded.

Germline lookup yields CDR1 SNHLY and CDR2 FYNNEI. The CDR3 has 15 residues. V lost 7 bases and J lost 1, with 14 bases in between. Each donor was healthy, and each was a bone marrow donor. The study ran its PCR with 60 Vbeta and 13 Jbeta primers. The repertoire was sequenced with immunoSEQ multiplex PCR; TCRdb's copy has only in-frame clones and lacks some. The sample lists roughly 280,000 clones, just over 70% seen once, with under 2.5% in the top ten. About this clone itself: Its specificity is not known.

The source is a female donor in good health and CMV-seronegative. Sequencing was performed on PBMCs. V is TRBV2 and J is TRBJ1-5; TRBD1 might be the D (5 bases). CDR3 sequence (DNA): TGTGCCAGCACCGGTAGCGGGGGAAGCAATCAGCCCCAGCATTTT. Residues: CASTGSGGSNQPQHF.